This is a list of T cell receptor beta chains from one sample in a study of T cell repertoires in cytomegalovirus infection. TCRdb called the reads again in MiXCR, with one record for every CDR3 protein. The table lists approximately 990,000 distinct CDR3 sequences, more than 25% of them singletons. No cognate antigen is known for these TCRs. The source material was cultured CD8+ T cells from PBMCs, sampled from culture after CMV antigen stimulation. Source of these receptors: a human donor in good health (CMV status not recorded). Some clones in this sample may be carry-over from other donors' samples. Each CDR3 is given with its conserved first and last residue. A D gene is named only where the DNA matches it firmly. A row's size may be missing; if present it is once, few, many or a size class.

clone_size: once
d_call: TRBD2
v_call: TRBV4-2
j_call: TRBJ2-1
cdr3_aa: CASSQSKTSGGYNEQFF
cdr3_nt: TGTGCCAGCAGCCAATCCAAGACTAGCGGGGGTTACAATGAGCAGTTCTTC

clone_size: -
d_call: -
v_call: TRBV19
j_call: TRBJ1-1
cdr3_aa: CASRLLRGNTEAFF
cdr3_nt: TGTGCCAGTAGATTACTTCGGGGGAACACTGAAGCTTTCTTT

clone_size: -
d_call: -
v_call: TRBV12-3/TRBV12-4
j_call: TRBJ1-1
cdr3_aa: CASTSWRGENTEAFF
cdr3_nt: TGTGCCAGCACCTCTTGGAGAGGGGAGAACACTGAAGCTTTCTTT

clone_size: few
d_call: -
v_call: TRBV19
j_call: TRBJ2-3
cdr3_aa: CASSIQKNTDTQYF
cdr3_nt: TGTGCCAGTAGTATTCAGAAAAACACAGATACGCAGTATTTT

clone_size: -
d_call: TRBD2
v_call: TRBV20-1
j_call: TRBJ2-7
cdr3_aa: CSARGTTLYEQYF
cdr3_nt: TGCAGTGCTAGGGGGACTACACTCTACGAGCAGTACTTC

clone_size: few
d_call: TRBD2
v_call: TRBV29-1
j_call: TRBJ2-3
cdr3_aa: CSVEGLAGGPSTDTQYF
cdr3_nt: TGCAGCGTTGAAGGGCTAGCGGGGGGGCCCAGCACAGATACGCAGTATTTT

clone_size: many
d_call: -
v_call: TRBV12-3/TRBV12-4
j_call: TRBJ1-5
cdr3_aa: CASSLPKRPQHF
cdr3_nt: TGTGCCAGCAGTCTACCTAAAAGGCCCCAGCATTTT

clone_size: -
d_call: TRBD1
v_call: TRBV4-1
j_call: TRBJ1-1
cdr3_aa: CASNPGQRNTEAFF
cdr3_nt: TGCGCCAGCAACCCGGGACAGCGGAACACTGAAGCTTTCTTT

clone_size: many
d_call: -
v_call: TRBV7-8
j_call: TRBJ1-3
cdr3_aa: CASSPLDGRRREGNTIYF
cdr3_nt: TGTGCCAGCAGCCCGTTGGACGGGCGACGAAGGGAAGGAAACACCATATATTTT

clone_size: -
d_call: TRBD2
v_call: TRBV5-6
j_call: TRBJ2-3
cdr3_aa: CASSLFSSGGLSTDTQYF
cdr3_nt: TGTGCCAGCAGCTTATTCTCTAGCGGGGGGCTTAGCACAGATACGCAGTATTTT

clone_size: -
d_call: -
v_call: TRBV19
j_call: TRBJ1-6
cdr3_aa: CASSMGSNSPLHF
cdr3_nt: TGTGCCAGTAGTATGGGATCAAATTCACCCCTCCACTTT

clone_size: once
d_call: -
v_call: TRBV4-1
j_call: TRBJ2-4
cdr3_aa: CASSQVEQDIQNF
cdr3_nt: TGCGCCAGCAGCCAAGTTGAACAGGACATTCAGAACTTC

clone_size: few
d_call: -
v_call: TRBV19
j_call: TRBJ2-5
cdr3_aa: CASSKGGRETQYF
cdr3_nt: TGTGCCAGTAGTAAAGGCGGACGGGAGACCCAGTACTTC

clone_size: -
d_call: -
v_call: TRBV12-5
j_call: TRBJ2-3
cdr3_aa: CASGAPLGVPDTQYF
cdr3_nt: TGTGCTAGTGGTGCCCCCCTCGGGGTCCCGGATACGCAGTATTTT

clone_size: -
d_call: -
v_call: TRBV9
j_call: TRBJ2-3
cdr3_aa: CASSVAGRVTDTQYF
cdr3_nt: TGTGCCAGCAGCGTAGCCGGCAGAGTCACAGATACGCAGTATTTT

clone_size: -
d_call: -
v_call: TRBV6-5
j_call: TRBJ1-3
cdr3_aa: CASSYSTYWGNTIYF
cdr3_nt: TGTGCCAGCAGTTACTCGACGTACTGGGGAAACACCATATATTTT

clone_size: few
d_call: -
v_call: TRBV3-1
j_call: TRBJ1-1
cdr3_aa: CASSRGPGGGTEAFF
cdr3_nt: TGTGCCAGCAGCAGGGGCCCGGGGGGGGGCACTGAAGCTTTCTTT

clone_size: few
d_call: -
v_call: TRBV20-1
j_call: TRBJ1-3
cdr3_aa: CSVRGGKDYSGNTIYF
cdr3_nt: TGCAGTGTGAGGGGGGGCAAGGACTACTCTGGAAACACCATATATTTT

clone_size: -
d_call: -
v_call: TRBV29-1
j_call: TRBJ1-2
cdr3_aa: CSADNGYTF
cdr3_nt: TGCAGCGCCGACAACGGCTACACCTTC